This TCR beta chain appears in the sequencing data of a study of T cell responses to AZD1222 COVID-19 vaccine. In its sample, this clone was seen once. Its antigen is not known. Germline V gene lookup returns CDR1 LNHDA and CDR2 SQIVND (reference sequence). CDR3 size: 16 residues. J was trimmed by 3 bases and V by 5 bases; bases with no gene match: 10. The assay was immunoSEQ multiplex PCR, and TCRdb's table has in-frame clones only and misses some. The sample holds fewer than 110,000 clones; around nine tenths are singletons and the top ten take 20% to 25%. General study findings and limits: Researchers report vaccine-associated CD4 TCRs spanning spike, with dominance at 160-218 and 743-854.

Specimen: peripheral blood, collected on day 0 of AZD1222 vaccination. The chain combines TRBV19 with TRBJ1-3; 7 bases match TRBD1. This receptor was identified in an adult in good health. This CDR3 reads CASSPGPGGNGNTIYF. Here the CDR3 DNA reads TGTGCCAGTAGTCCCGGACCAGGGGGGAATGGAAACACCATATATTTT. The entire variable domain, with the rest obtained from reference TRBV19 and TRBJ1-3, is as follows: DGGITQSPKYLFRKEGQNVTLSCEQNLNHDAMYWYRQDPGQGLRLIYYSQIVNDFQKGDIAEGYSVSREKKESFPLTVTSAQKNPTAFYLCASSPGPGGNGNTIYFGEGSWLTVV.